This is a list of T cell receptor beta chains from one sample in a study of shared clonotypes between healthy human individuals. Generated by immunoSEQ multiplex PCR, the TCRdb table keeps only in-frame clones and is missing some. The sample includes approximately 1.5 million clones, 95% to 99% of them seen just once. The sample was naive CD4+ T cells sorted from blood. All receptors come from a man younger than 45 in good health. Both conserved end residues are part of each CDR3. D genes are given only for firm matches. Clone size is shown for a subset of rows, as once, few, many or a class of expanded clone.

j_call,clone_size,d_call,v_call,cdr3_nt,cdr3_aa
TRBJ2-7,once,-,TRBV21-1,TGTGCCAGCAGCAAAGTCCTCAGGGAAAGCTACGAGCAGTACTTC,CASSKVLRESYEQYF
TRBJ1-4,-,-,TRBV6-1,TGTGCCAGCAGTGAAGCGCTAGGGACAACTAATGAAAAACTGTTTTTT,CASSEALGTTNEKLFF
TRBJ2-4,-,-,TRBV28,TGTGCCAGCAGTCCCCGGGACGGAGACAAAAACATTCAGTACTTC,CASSPRDGDKNIQYF
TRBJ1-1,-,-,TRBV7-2,TGTGCCAGCAGCTTAGACAGTACCACTGAAGCTTTCTTT,CASSLDSTTEAFF
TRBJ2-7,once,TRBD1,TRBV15,TGTGCCACCAGCAGAGGGACAGGGGAAAACGAGCAGTACTTC,CATSRGTGENEQYF
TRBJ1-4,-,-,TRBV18,TGTGCCAGCTCACCCCAGGGCTTTAATGAAAAACTGTTTTTT,CASSPQGFNEKLFF
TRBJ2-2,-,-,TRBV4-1,TGCGCCAGCAGCCAAGATTTAGGGAAACAGGGTTGGGACACCGGGGAGCTGTTTTTT,CASSQDLGKQGWDTGELFF
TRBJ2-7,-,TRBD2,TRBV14,TGTGCCAGCAGCCAGGAGCTGGGGACTAGCGGAACCGGGGAGCAGTACTTC,CASSQELGTSGTGEQYF
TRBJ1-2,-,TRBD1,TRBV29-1,TGCAGCGCAGGGGGCCTCAACTATGGCTACACCTTC,CSAGGLNYGYTF
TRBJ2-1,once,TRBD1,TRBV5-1,TGCGCCAGCAGCATGGACAGGGGTTCGGGCTACAATGAGCAGTTCTTC,CASSMDRGSGYNEQFF
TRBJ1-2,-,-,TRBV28,TGTGCCAGCAGTTTAAACCGGGTCTATGGCTACACCTTC,CASSLNRVYGYTF
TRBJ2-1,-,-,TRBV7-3,TGTGCCAGCAGCCCCGATTGGGGGATTGGGCAGTTCTTC,CASSPDWGIGQFF
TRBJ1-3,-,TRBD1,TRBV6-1,TGTGCCAGCAGTCTTCCAGGGGGCTCTGGAAACACCATATATTTT,CASSLPGGSGNTIYF
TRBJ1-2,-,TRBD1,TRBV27,TGTGCCAGCAGTGGCCAGGGGGGTAGAGGCTACACCTTC,CASSGQGGRGYTF
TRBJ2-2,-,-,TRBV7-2,TGTGCCAGCAGCTTAGACAGGGTCGGGTACTCCGGGGAGCTGTTTTTT,CASSLDRVGYSGELFF
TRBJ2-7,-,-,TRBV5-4,TGTGCCAGCAGCCCTAGAGCGCGGTCTAATTACGAGCAGTACTTC,CASSPRARSNYEQYF
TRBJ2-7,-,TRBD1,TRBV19,TGTGCCAGTAGGTCACCGGGACAGGGGACCTCCTACGAGCAGTACTTC,CASRSPGQGTSYEQYF
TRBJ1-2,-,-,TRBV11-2,TGTGCCAGCAGCTACACGGTGGGCTATGGCTACACCTTC,CASSYTVGYGYTF
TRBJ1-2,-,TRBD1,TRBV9,TGTGCCAGCAGCGTAGGGGCCGGGACAGCGAAAAGTGGCTACACCTTC,CASSVGAGTAKSGYTF
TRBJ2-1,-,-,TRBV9,TGTGCCAGCAGCGTCGACCCCTCCTACAATGAGCAGTTCTTC,CASSVDPSYNEQFF
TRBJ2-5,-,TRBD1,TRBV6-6,TGTGCCAGCAGTATCACCGGGACAGCGGTCCAAGAGACCCAGTACTTC,CASSITGTAVQETQYF
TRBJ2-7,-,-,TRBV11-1,TGTGCCAGCAGCTTAGCGGCGCTATCCTACGAGCAGTACTTC,CASSLAALSYEQYF